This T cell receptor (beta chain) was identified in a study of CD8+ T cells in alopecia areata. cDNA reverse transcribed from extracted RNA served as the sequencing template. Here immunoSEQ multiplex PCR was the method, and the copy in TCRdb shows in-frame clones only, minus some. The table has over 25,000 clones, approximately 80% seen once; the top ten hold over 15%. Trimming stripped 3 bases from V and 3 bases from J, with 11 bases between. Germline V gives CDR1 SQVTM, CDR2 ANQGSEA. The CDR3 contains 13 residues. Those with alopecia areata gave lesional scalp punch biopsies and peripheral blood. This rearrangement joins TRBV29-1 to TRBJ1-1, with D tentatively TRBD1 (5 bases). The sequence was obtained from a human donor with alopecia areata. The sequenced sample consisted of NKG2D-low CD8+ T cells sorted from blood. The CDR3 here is CSVEAGSHTEAFF. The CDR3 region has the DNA TGCAGCGTTGAGGCAGGGAGCCACACTGAAGCTTTCTTT.